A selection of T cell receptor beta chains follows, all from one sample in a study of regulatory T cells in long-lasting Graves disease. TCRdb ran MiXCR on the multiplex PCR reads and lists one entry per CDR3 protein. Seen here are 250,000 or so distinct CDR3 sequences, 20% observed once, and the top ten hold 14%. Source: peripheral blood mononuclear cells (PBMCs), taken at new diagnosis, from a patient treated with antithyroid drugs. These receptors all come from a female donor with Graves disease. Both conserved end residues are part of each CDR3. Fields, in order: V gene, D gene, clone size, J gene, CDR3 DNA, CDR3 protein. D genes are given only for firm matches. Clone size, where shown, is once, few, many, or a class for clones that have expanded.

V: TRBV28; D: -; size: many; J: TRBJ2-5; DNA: TGTGCCAGCAGTTTAATAGGAGGCCAAGAGACCCAGTACTTC; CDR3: CASSLIGGQETQYF
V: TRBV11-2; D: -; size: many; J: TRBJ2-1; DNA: TGTGCCAGCAGACAACGAGGGGGGGGGCTTGAGCAGTTCTTC; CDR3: CASRQRGGGLEQFF
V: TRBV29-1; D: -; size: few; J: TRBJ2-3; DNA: TGCAGCGTTAAGACGCAAGGCGGTCGGCAAGATACGCAGTATTTT; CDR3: CSVKTQGGRQDTQYF
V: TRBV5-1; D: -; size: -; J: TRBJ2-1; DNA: TGTGCCAGCAGCGTAGACTCCAATGAGCAGTTCTTC; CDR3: CASSVDSNEQFF
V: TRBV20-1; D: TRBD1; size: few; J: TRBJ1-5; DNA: TGCAGTGCTAGAGTTCGGGGACAGGGTACGAATCAGCCCCAGCATTTT; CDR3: CSARVRGQGTNQPQHF
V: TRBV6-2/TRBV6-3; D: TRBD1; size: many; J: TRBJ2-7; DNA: TGTGCCAGCAGTTACTCGTCCGGGACAGTTTCCTACGAGCAGTACTTC; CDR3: CASSYSSGTVSYEQYF
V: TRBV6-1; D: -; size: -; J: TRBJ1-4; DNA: TGTGCCAGCAGCCCGGACAGAACAACTAATGAAAAACTGTTTTTT; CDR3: CASSPDRTTNEKLFF
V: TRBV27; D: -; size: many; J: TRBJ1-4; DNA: TGTGCCAGCAGTAGGGGCAGGGGAAATGAAAAACTGTTTTTT; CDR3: CASSRGRGNEKLFF
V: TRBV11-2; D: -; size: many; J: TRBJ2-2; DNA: TGTGCCAGCAGCTTAGCGGGGAGCCCGAACACCGGGGAGCTGTTTTTT; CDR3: CASSLAGSPNTGELFF
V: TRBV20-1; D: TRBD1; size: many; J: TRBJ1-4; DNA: TGCAGTGCTGCAAACGAGGGGGCCACTAATGAAAAACTGTTTTTT; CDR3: CSAANEGATNEKLFF
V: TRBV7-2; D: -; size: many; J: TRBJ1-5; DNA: TGTGCCAGCAGCTTAATGGGCAATCAGCCCCAGCATTTT; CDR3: CASSLMGNQPQHF
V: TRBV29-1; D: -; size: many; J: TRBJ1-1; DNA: TGCAGCGTCAAGGGCATGAACACTGAAGCTTTCTTT; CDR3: CSVKGMNTEAFF
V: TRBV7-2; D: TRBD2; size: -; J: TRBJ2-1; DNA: TGTGCCAGCAGCGCGACTAGCGTGAATGAGCAGTTCTTC; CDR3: CASSATSVNEQFF
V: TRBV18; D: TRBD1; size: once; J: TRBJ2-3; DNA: TGCGCCAGCTCACCCGGGACAGGGGGCGCAGATACGCAGTATTTT; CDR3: CASSPGTGGADTQYF
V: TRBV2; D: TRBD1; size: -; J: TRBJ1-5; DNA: TGTGCCAGCACCTCCGGACAGGGGGATCAGCCCCAGCATTTT; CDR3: CASTSGQGDQPQHF
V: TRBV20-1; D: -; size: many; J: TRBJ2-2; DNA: TGCAGTGCTAGAGATCCCAGGGGCGCGGGCGGGGAGCTGTTTTTT; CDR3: CSARDPRGAGGELFF
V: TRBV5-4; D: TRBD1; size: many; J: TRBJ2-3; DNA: TGTGCCAGCAGCCCCGGGACAGGGCAGGCGGATACGCAGTATTTT; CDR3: CASSPGTGQADTQYF
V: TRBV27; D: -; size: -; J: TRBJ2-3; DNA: TGTGCCAGCAGTTTAGGAGAGTACACAGATACGCAGTATTTT; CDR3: CASSLGEYTDTQYF
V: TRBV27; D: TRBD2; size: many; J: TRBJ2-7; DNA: TGTGCCAGCAGTTTGGAGATAGCGGGAGCGGGGGAGCAGTACTTC; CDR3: CASSLEIAGAGEQYF
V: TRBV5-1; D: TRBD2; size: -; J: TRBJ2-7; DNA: TGCGCCAGCAGCTTGGGGGGTCTAGCGGGAGACTACGAGCAGTACTTC; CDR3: CASSLGGLAGDYEQYF
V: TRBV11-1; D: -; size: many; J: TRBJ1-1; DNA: TGTGCCAGCAGCTCCACCGCAGCCGCGGGTTCGACTGAAGCTTTCTTT; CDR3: CASSSTAAAGSTEAFF
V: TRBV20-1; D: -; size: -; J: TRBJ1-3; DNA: TGCAGTGCTAGAGATCCTTCGGGGCCGGGAAACACCATATATTTT; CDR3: CSARDPSGPGNTIYF
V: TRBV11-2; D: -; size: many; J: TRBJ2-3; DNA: TGTGCCAGCAGCTTCGGTACAGATACGCAGTATTTT; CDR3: CASSFGTDTQYF
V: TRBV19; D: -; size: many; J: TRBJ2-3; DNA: TGTGCCAGTAGTATCGGCAGAGACCATACGCAGTATTTT; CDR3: CASSIGRDHTQYF
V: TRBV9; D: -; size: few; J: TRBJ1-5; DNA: TGTGCCAGCAGCGAGGGCAGTACCTATCAGCCCCAGCATTTT; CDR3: CASSEGSTYQPQHF
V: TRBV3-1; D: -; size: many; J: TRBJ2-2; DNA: TGTGCCAGCAGCCATCCGGAGGGCAGTCTGTCGACCGGGGAGCTGTTTTTT; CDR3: CASSHPEGSLSTGELFF
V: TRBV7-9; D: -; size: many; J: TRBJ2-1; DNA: TGTGCCAGCACGAGAGCAGCCTCCTACAATGAGCAGTTCTTC; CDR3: CASTRAASYNEQFF